The rows below give T cell receptor beta chains drawn from one sample of a study of blood T cell repertoires in COVID-19. The table came from immunoSEQ multiplex PCR; TCRdb's copy has only in-frame clones and leaves some out. Of roughly 200,000 clones in the sample, approximately 85% were seen once. Sequencing was performed on peripheral blood. The receptors originated from a human donor with active or convalescent COVID-19. The donor label of this sample is uncertain. CDR3s leave out the opening cysteine and the closing phenylalanine or tryptophan.

ASSDRAGNTIY | TRBJ1-3 | TRBV12-3/TRBV12-4
ASTAGQAYEQY | TRBJ2-7 | TRBV19
ASSQPGGVGEQF | TRBJ2-1 | TRBV7-3
ASSLRSRGHEQY | TRBJ2-7 | TRBV4-3
ASSSRTGSILNTEAF | TRBJ1-1 | TRBV6-2/TRBV6-3
ASSSVPGYT | TRBJ1-2 | TRBV6-5
ASSNLAGPYEQY | TRBJ2-7 | TRBV2
ASSPLRGTGANVLT | TRBJ2-6 | TRBV18
ATSRAIGVWGYT | TRBJ1-2 | TRBV15
ATQLAGTGVSYNSPLH | TRBJ1-6 | TRBV10-3
ASSPWTGHPYGYT | TRBJ1-2 | TRBV5-5
ASSVVMGGVQGELF | TRBJ2-2 | TRBV9
ASSSGVYDEAF | TRBJ1-1 | TRBV7-9
ASSEPYTSFDEQY | TRBJ2-7 | TRBV6-1
ASRVASGIEQY | TRBJ2-7 | TRBV6-6
AWANYNEQF | TRBJ2-1 | TRBV30
ASSESGQGAEKLF | TRBJ1-4 | TRBV10-1
ASRTSTDTQY | TRBJ2-3 | TRBV12-3/TRBV12-4
ASSQDWGTGGQNPYGYT | TRBJ1-2 | TRBV4-2
SGRVGEKLF | TRBJ1-4 | TRBV29-1
ASSVAPSGDYEQY | TRBJ2-7 | TRBV9
ASSTGLAGGSYNEQF | TRBJ2-1 | TRBV5-1
ASGLDPMARETQY | TRBJ2-5 | TRBV12-5
ASSLGVFNEQF | TRBJ2-1 | TRBV5-1
ASTARNSPLH | TRBJ1-6 | TRBV6-6
ASSKGTGGRNEQF | TRBJ2-1 | TRBV21-1
ASSRPTLSSYEQY | TRBJ2-7 | TRBV3-1/TRBV3-2
ASSWGLAGGFYEQY | TRBJ2-7 | TRBV5-1
AMGGTVYSNQPQH | TRBJ1-5 | TRBV30
ASREELIPIY | TRBJ1-3 | TRBV2
ASSGAGNQPQH | TRBJ1-5 | TRBV3-1/TRBV3-2
SVGGQGVLNTEAF | TRBJ1-1 | TRBV29-1
ATGLSGTYEQY | TRBJ2-7 | TRBV10-3
ASSYGVAGELF | TRBJ2-2 | TRBV6-5
ASSYWGGSYNSPLH | TRBJ1-6 | TRBV7-7
ASSLKTSGGYNEQF | TRBJ2-1 | TRBV5-4
ASSVRDHRGSSYEQY | TRBJ2-7 | TRBV7-9
ASSPIDIAGVITDTQY | TRBJ2-3 | TRBV27
ASSHGLAGDDTQY | TRBJ2-3 | TRBV4-1
ASSVDGGSNEQF | TRBJ2-1 | TRBV9
ASSLGTSTDTQY | TRBJ2-3 | TRBV7-8
ASTSPGQGKNSPLH | TRBJ1-6 | TRBV28
ASSHLGWTEAF | TRBJ1-1 | TRBV14
ASRPGQLYGYT | TRBJ1-2 | TRBV6-5
ASMAWTGLTEAF | TRBJ1-1 | TRBV6-5
ASRQGGTEAF | TRBJ1-1 | TRBV19
ASTTSGRGLNTGELF | TRBJ2-2 | TRBV2
ASSQEDRNNSPLH | TRBJ1-6 | TRBV4-2
ASRESNEQF | TRBJ2-1 | TRBV6-5
ASSINARETQY | TRBJ2-5 | TRBV19
ASSQDPQGTIY | TRBJ1-3 | TRBV4-2
ASSEAQGGYT | TRBJ1-2 | TRBV28
ASSWGFSRHYEQY | TRBJ2-7 | TRBV6-2/TRBV6-3